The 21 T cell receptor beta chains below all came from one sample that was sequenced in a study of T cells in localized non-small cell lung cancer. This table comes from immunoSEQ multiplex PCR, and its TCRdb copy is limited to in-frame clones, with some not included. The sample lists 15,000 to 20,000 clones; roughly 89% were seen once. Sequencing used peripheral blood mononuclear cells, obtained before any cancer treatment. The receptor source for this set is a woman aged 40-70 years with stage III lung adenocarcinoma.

CDR3 nucleotides: TGTGCCAGCAGTTTGGACAGGGCTGGAAACACCATATATTTT. Translation gives CASSLDRAGNTIYF. The chain links TRBV6-5 to TRBJ1-3, with 8 bases lining up with TRBD1. Germline V gives CDR1 MNHEY, CDR2 SVGAGI. The junction had 1 base not matched to a gene; V was cut back by 4 bases and J by 2 bases. The CDR3 runs to 14 residues.

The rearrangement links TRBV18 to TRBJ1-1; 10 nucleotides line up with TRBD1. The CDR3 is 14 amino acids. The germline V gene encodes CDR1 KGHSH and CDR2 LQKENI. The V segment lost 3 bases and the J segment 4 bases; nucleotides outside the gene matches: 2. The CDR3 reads CASSPTGGGTEAFF. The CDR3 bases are TGTGCCAGCTCACCGACAGGGGGCGGCACTGAAGCTTTCTTT.

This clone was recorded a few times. In DNA form, the CDR3 reads TGTGCCAGCAGCCTCGGGGGCCAAGGGTCACCCCTCCACTTT. It is translated as CASSLGGQGSPLHF. The V call is TRBV11-2, the J call TRBJ1-6; D might be TRBD1 (6 bases). Trimming shortened V by 5 bases and J by 10 bases, and 15 bases separated the two germline ends. The CDR3 extends over 14 amino acids. Germline CDR1 and CDR2: SGHAT and FQNNGV.

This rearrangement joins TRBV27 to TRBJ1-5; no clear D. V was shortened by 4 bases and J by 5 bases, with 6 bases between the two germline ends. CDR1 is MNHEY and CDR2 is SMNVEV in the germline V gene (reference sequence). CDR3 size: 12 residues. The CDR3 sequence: CASSSVDQPQHF. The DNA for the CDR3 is TGTGCCAGCAGTTCTGTGGATCAGCCCCAGCATTTT.

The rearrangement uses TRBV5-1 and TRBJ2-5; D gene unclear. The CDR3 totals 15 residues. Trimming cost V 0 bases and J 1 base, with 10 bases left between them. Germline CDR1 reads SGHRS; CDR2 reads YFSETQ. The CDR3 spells CASSLGLLLQETQYF. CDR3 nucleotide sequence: TGCGCCAGCAGCTTGGGGCTATTGCTCCAAGAGACCCAGTACTTC.

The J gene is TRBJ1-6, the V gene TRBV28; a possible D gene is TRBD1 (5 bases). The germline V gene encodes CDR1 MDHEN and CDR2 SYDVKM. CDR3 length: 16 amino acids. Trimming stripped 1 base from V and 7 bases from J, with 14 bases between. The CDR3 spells CASSLFGGEPNSPLHF. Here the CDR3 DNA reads TGTGCCAGCAGTTTATTTGGGGGGGAACCCAATTCACCCCTCCACTTT.

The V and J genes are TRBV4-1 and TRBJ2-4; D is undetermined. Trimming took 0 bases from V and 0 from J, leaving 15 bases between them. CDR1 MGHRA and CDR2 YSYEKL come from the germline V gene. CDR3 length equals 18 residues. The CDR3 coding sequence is TGCGCCAGCAGCCAAGATCTTGCCAGAAATCTAGCCAAAAACATTCAGTACTTC. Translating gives CASSQDLARNLAKNIQYF.

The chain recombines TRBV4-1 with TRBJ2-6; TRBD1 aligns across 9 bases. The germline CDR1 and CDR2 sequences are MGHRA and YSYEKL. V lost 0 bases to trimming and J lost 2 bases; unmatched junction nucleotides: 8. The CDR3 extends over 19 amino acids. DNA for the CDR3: TGCGCCAGCAGCCAAGATAGGACAGGGGTTTATACTGGGGCCAACGTCCTGACTTTC. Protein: CASSQDRTGVYTGANVLTF.

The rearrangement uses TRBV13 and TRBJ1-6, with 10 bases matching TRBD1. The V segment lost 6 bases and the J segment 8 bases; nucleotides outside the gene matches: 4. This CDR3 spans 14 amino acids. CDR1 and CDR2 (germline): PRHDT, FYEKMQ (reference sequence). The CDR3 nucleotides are TGTGCCAGCAGGCGACAGGGGGCGGATTCACCCCTCCACTTT. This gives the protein CASRRQGADSPLHF.

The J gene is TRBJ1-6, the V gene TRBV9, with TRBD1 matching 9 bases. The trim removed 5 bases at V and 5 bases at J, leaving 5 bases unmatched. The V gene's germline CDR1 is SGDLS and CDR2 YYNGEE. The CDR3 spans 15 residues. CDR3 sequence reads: CASSTTGGNNSPLHF. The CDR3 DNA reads TGTGCCAGCAGTACTACAGGGGGCAATAATTCACCCCTCCACTTT.

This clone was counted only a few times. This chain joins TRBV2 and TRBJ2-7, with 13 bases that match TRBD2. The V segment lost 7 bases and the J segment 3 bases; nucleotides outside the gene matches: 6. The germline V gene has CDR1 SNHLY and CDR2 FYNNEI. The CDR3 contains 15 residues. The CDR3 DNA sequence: TGTGCCAGCAAAAAGGGACTAGCGGGATACTACGAGCAGTACTTC. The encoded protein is CASKKGLAGYYEQYF.

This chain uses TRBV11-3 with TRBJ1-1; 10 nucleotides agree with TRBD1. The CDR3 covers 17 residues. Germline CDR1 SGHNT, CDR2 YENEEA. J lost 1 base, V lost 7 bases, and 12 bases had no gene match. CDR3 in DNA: TGTGCCAGCACCATAAAAGGAGGGACAGGGGCGAACACTGAAGCTTTCTTT. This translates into CASTIKGGTGANTEAFF.

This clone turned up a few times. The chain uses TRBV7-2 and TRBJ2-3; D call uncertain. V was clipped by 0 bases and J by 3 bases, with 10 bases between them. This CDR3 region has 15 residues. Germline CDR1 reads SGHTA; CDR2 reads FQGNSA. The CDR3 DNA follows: TGTGCCAGCAGCTTAGCCGGCTCAACTACAGATACGCAGTATTTT. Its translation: CASSLAGSTTDTQYF.

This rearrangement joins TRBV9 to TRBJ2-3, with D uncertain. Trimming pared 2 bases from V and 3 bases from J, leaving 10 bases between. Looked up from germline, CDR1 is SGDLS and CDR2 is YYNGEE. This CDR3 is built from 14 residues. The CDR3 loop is CASSVDQWTDTQYF. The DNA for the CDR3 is TGTGCCAGCAGCGTGGACCAATGGACAGATACGCAGTATTTT.

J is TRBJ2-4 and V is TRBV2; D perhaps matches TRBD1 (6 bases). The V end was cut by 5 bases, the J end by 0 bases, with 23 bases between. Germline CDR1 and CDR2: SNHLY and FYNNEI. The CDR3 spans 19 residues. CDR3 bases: TGTGCCAGCAGTAAGGACAGAGCCGGAGACCTCCTAGCCAAAAACATTCAGTACTTC. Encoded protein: CASSKDRAGDLLAKNIQYF. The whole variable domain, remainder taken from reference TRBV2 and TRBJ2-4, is EPEVTQTPSHQVTQMGQEVILRCVPISNHLYFYWYRQILGQKVEFLVSFYNNEISEKSEIFDDQFSVERPDGSNFTLKIRSTKLEDSAMYFCASSKDRAGDLLAKNIQYFGAGTRLSVL.

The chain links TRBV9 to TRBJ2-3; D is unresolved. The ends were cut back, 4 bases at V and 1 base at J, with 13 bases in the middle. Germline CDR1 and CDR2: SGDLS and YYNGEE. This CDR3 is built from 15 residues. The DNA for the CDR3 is TGTGCCAGCAGCCAGTGGGGTAGGGGCACAGATACGCAGTATTTT. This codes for CASSQWGRGTDTQYF.

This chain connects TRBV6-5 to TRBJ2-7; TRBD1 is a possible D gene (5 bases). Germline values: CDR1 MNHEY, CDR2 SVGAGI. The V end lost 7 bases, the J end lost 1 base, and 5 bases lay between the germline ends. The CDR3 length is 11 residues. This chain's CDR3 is CASKGSYEQYF. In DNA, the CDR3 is TGTGCCAGCAAGGGGTCCTACGAGCAGTACTTC.

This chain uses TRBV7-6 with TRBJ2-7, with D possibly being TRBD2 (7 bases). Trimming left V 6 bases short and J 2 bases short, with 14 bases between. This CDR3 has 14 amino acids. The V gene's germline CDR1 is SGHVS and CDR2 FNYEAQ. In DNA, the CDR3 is TGTGCCAGCAGTGAAGGCGGGGGCCCCTACGAGCAGTACTTC. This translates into CASSEGGGPYEQYF.

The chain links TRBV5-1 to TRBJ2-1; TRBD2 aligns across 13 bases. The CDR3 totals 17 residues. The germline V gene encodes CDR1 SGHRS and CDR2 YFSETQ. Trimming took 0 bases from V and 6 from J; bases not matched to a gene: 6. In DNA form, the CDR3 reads TGCGCCAGCAGCTTGGTGCCGACTAGCGGGGGGTTCAATGAGCAGTTCTTC. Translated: CASSLVPTSGGFNEQFF. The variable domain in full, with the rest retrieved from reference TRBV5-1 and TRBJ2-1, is KAGVTQTPRYLIKTRGQQVTLSCSPISGHRSVSWYQQTPGQGLQFLFEYFSETQRNKGNFPGRFSGRQFSNSRSEMNVSTLELGDSALYLCASSLVPTSGGFNEQFFGPGTRLTVL.

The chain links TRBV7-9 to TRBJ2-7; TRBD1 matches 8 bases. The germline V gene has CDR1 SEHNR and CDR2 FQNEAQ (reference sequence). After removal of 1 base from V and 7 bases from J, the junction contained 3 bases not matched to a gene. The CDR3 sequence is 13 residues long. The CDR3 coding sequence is TGTGCCAGCAGCTTAGGACAGGGGTGGGAGCAGTACTTC. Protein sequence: CASSLGQGWEQYF.

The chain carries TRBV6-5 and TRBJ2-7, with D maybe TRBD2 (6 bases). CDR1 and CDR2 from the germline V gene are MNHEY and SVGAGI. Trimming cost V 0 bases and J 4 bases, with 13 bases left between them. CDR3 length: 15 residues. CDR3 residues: CASSYSGGNQYEQYF. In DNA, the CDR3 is TGTGCCAGCAGTTACTCTGGGGGGAACCAGTACGAGCAGTACTTC.